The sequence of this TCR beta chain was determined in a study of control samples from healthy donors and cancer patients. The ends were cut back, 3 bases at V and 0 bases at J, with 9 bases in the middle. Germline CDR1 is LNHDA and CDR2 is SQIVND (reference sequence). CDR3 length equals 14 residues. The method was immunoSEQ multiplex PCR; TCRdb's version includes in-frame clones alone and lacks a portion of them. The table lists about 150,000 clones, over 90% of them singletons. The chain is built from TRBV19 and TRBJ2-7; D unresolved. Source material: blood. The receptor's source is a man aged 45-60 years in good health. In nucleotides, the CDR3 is TGTGCCAGTAGTATGAAACCATACTCCTACGAGCAGTACTTC. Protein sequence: CASSMKPYSYEQYF.